The 5 T cell receptor beta chains presented below share a single source sample, sequenced in a study of early T cells in non-severe SARS-CoV-2 infection. Via MiXCR, TCRdb re-called the 5' RACE reads, giving one row per CDR3 protein. The sample carries around 76,000 distinct CDR3 sequences, 10% to 12% recorded once. Source material: whole blood. These receptors were obtained from an adult who was a healthcare worker with PCR-confirmed SARS-CoV-2 infection or an uninfected control (not recorded which).

The table lists this clonotype with a few counts. This chain links TRBV3-2 with TRBJ2-3; TRBD1, as called in the table, went unchecked against the DNA. TRBV3-2 is termed a pseudogene. This CDR3 spans 17 amino acids. CDR3 nucleotides: TGTGCCAGCAGCCAAGATCTTAGGGGGCTTGGTACAGATACGCAGTATTTT. Its translation is CASSQDLRGLGTDTQYF.

The CDR3 region is CASSFHQGGDEQFF. The CDR3 DNA reads TGTGCCAGCAGCTTCCATCAAGGGGGGGATGAGCAGTTCTTC. The rearrangement uses TRBV7-9 and TRBJ2-1; possible D gene TRBD2, 7 bases. The V end was cut by 3 bases, the J end by 8 bases, with 14 bases between. CDR3 length equals 14 residues. Germline assignment: CDR1 SEHNR and CDR2 FQNEAQ (reference sequence).

At least ten counts were recorded for this clonotype. The gene calls are TRBV7-6 and TRBJ2-7, with D uncertain. The V gene lost 2 bases and the J gene lost 5 bases, with 13 bases spanning the gap. This CDR3 has 14 amino acids. Germline V lookup: CDR1 SGHVS, CDR2 FNYEAQ. CDR3 protein: CASSLRGPGHEQYF. The CDR3 DNA sequence: TGTGCCAGCAGCTTACGAGGTCCTGGCCACGAGCAGTACTTC.

In the case of this clonotype: A read error may explain this, as a much larger clone is one base away. The chain combines TRBV6-1 with TRBJ2-3; tentatively, D is TRBD1 or TRBD2 (5 bases each). Germline V CDR1 and CDR2: MNHNS, SASEGT. The V end lost 2 bases, the J end lost 1 base, and 13 bases lay between the germline ends. The CDR3 consists of 16 residues. CDR3: CASSEWPRGGTDTQYF. CDR3 bases: TGTGCCAGCAGTGAATGGCCTAGAGGGGGCACAGATACGCAGTATTTT.

This clonotype appeared many times. This chain uses TRBV4-2 with TRBJ2-3; D is unclear. The V and J ends lost 2 bases and 7 bases respectively, with 10 bases between them. Germline V gene data show CDR1 as LGHNA and CDR2 as YNFKEQ. The CDR3 length is 13 residues. CDR3 region: CASSQSLGNTQYF. CDR3 bases: TGTGCCAGCAGCCAAAGTCTAGGGAATACGCAGTATTTT.